This TCR beta chain was captured in a study of cytomegalovirus exposure and HLA in healthy donors. Study outcomes and limitations: The number of N-insertions in an Asian-associated ancestry cluster was reportedly below the 666-donor mean in a later analysis. Some V segments (TRBV6-2 and TRBV6-3 among them) were excluded as indistinguishable.

PCR was performed using 60 Vbeta and 13 Jbeta primers. Repertoires were generated with immunoSEQ multiplex PCR, while TCRdb's copy carries only in-frame clones and drops some. The sample totals some 140,000 clones. This CDR3 comprises 16 residues. J gave up 4 bases and V 3 bases, and 9 bases lay outside the gene matches. CDR1 and CDR2 (germline): SQVTM, ANQGSEA. With regard to this clone: Its cognate antigen is unknown.

Every donor was a healthy person donating bone marrow. The TCR originated in a woman aged 55-69 years in good health and CMV-seronegative. Specimen: PBMCs. V is TRBV29-1 and J is TRBJ2-2; TRBD2 aligns across 9 bases. CDR3 DNA sequence: TGCAGCGTTGATTGCGGGGGGGCTCTCATCACCGGGGAGCTGTTTTTT. Amino acids: CSVDCGGALITGELFF.